The 25 T cell receptor beta chains presented below share a single source sample, sequenced in a study of T-cell reconstitution after alpha-beta-depleted transplantation in children. Unique molecular identifiers were used to barcode this TCRbeta library. TCRdb fed the PCR reads into MiXCR, producing one record per CDR3 protein. The profile shows about 540,000 distinct CDR3 sequences, about 17% of them singletons. The sample in question was PBMCs from the stem cell graft donor, obtained from the stem cell graft. The receptors were sampled from a human donor who donated a stem cell graft to a child with acute lymphoblastic leukemia.

This clonotype was detected only a few times. The chain is built from TRBV3-1 and TRBJ2-7; D perhaps matches TRBD1 (6 bases). Germline V gives CDR1 LGHDT, CDR2 YNNKEL (reference sequence). This CDR3 is built from 16 residues. The ends were cut back, 1 base at V and 2 bases at J, with 15 bases in the middle. Here the CDR3 reads CASSQGIGTQTYEQYF. CDR3 bases: TGTGCCAGCAGCCAAGGGATAGGGACACAGACCTACGAGCAGTACTTC.

This clonotype showed up just once. The chain has TRBV11-2 and TRBJ2-7; the match to TRBD2 covers 9 bases. Trimming cost V 2 bases and J 4 bases; bases outside gene matches: 6. This CDR3 is 15 amino acids long. Germline CDR1 is SGHAT and CDR2 is FQNNGV. CDR3 sequence reads: CASSLLSTSGYEQYF. Written as DNA, the CDR3 is TGTGCCAGCAGCTTATTGTCGACTAGCGGTTACGAGCAGTACTTC.

The sample holds a few counts of this clonotype. V is TRBV20-1 and J is TRBJ2-1; D perhaps matches TRBD2 (6 bases). The V end lost 1 base, the J end lost 2 bases, and 9 bases lay between the germline ends. This CDR3 contains 14 residues. CDR1 and CDR2 (germline): DFQATT, SNEGSKA (reference sequence). The CDR3, as DNA: TGCAGTGCTAGAGGCGGGATAACCTACAATGAGCAGTTCTTC. Amino acid sequence: CSARGGITYNEQFF.

This chain uses TRBV19 with TRBJ2-5, with no clear D. Germline V gene sequence: CDR1 LNHDA, CDR2 SQIVND (reference sequence). The CDR3 length is 14 residues. V gave up 9 bases and J gave up 0 bases, with 14 bases separating them. CDR3: CARIALTYQETQYF. The CDR3 DNA reads TGTGCCAGGATAGCACTTACCTACCAAGAGACCCAGTACTTC.

This clonotype was counted a few times. The V and J genes are TRBV9 and TRBJ1-3; D call uncertain. Looked up from germline, CDR1 is SGDLS and CDR2 is YYNGEE. The CDR3 runs 14 residues. Trimming shortened V by 0 bases and J by 0 bases, and 4 bases separated the two germline ends. In nucleotides, the CDR3 is TGTGCCAGCAGCGTAGACCTCTCTGGAAACACCATATATTTT. This encodes CASSVDLSGNTIYF.

This clonotype showed up just a few times. The chain recombines TRBV6-5 with TRBJ1-2; no firm D call. The CDR3 extends over 12 amino acids. Germline CDR1 MNHEY, CDR2 SVGAGI. Trimming stripped 6 bases from V and 4 bases from J, with 9 bases between. The DNA of the CDR3 is TGTGCCAGCAGGGCGCGCAGCTATGGCTACACCTTC. Translated: CASRARSYGYTF.

This clonotype was counted only a few times. V and J are TRBV4-1 and TRBJ2-1, with D uncertain. The length of the CDR3 is 17 residues. Trimming cost V 2 bases and J 0 bases, with 14 bases left between them. The germline gives CDR1 MGHRA, CDR2 YSYEKL. CDR3 DNA sequence: TGCGCCAGCAGCCAAACTGTCAGCGTCTACTCCTACAATGAGCAGTTCTTC. It codes for CASSQTVSVYSYNEQFF.

This chain joins TRBV18 and TRBJ2-1; 8 positions agree with TRBD2. The CDR3 covers 17 residues. CDR1 KGHSH and CDR2 LQKENI come from the germline V gene. Germline trimming cut 3 bases from V and 0 bases from J; bases unmatched to any gene: 7. DNA for the CDR3: TGTGCCAGCTCACCTGAGGTAGCGGGGTACTCCTACAATGAGCAGTTCTTC. Encoded protein: CASSPEVAGYSYNEQFF.

This clonotype was picked up a small number of times. DNA for the CDR3: TGTGCCAGCAGCCAAGATTTTCAGAGCGGGGCCCGGGATACGCAGTATTTT. This codes for CASSQDFQSGARDTQYF. The J gene is TRBJ2-3, the V gene TRBV3-1, with 7 bases identical to TRBD2. The length of the CDR3 is 17 residues. V gave up 0 bases and J gave up 6 bases; unmatched junction bases: 12. CDR1 is LGHDT and CDR2 is YNNKEL in the germline V gene (reference sequence).

The table lists this clonotype with a few counts. The V gene is TRBV5-1, the J gene TRBJ2-1; TRBD1 might be the D (6 bases). In germline, CDR1 is SGHRS, CDR2 YFSETQ. The CDR3 has 16 amino acids. Trimming stripped 2 bases from V and 1 base from J, with 13 bases between. This CDR3 reads CASSFWTARSYNEQFF. DNA for the CDR3: TGCGCCAGCAGCTTTTGGACAGCGAGGTCCTACAATGAGCAGTTCTTC.

The chain links TRBV12-3 or TRBV12-4 to TRBJ2-2, with no clear D. The V end was cut by 9 bases, the J end by 2 bases, with 13 bases between. This CDR3 region has 14 residues. The CDR3 sequence: CASIGQINTGELFF. In DNA form, the CDR3 reads TGTGCCAGTATAGGGCAAATTAACACCGGGGAGCTGTTTTTT.

The chain recombines TRBV12-3 or TRBV12-4 with TRBJ1-5; 7 nucleotides line up with TRBD1. The junction had 7 bases not matched to a gene; V was cut back by 5 bases and J by 6 bases. This CDR3 region has 14 residues. In nucleotides, the CDR3 is TGTGCCAGCAGTCCTCAGGGGGTTGGTCAGCCCCAGCATTTT. The encoded protein is CASSPQGVGQPQHF.

CDR3 in amino acids: CASSPHWRGANYGYTF. DNA of the CDR3: TGTGCCAGCAGCCCACATTGGAGGGGAGCTAACTATGGCTACACCTTC. The chain has TRBV27 and TRBJ1-2, with D tentatively TRBD1 (5 bases). The V gene lost 6 bases and the J gene lost 0 bases, with 17 bases spanning the gap. CDR1 MNHEY and CDR2 SMNVEV come from the germline V gene (reference sequence). The CDR3 totals 16 residues.

V and J are TRBV10-3 and TRBJ2-1; D remains ambiguous. The length of the CDR3 is 12 residues. Germline V gene sequence: CDR1 ENHRY, CDR2 SYGVKD. Trimming left V 6 bases short and J 6 bases short, with 9 bases between. CDR3 bases: TGTGCCATCAGCCAGTTTGGCAATGAGCAGTTCTTC. It is translated as CAISQFGNEQFF.

The CDR3 nucleotides read TGTGCCAGCAGCCGGGCTAGCGGGAGTATAGCAGATACGCAGTATTTT. Translation: CASSRASGSIADTQYF. This chain joins TRBV7-2 and TRBJ2-3, with 10 nucleotides matching TRBD2. The CDR3 length is 16 residues. Trimming took 5 bases from V and 4 from J; bases not matched to a gene: 9. Germline CDR1 and CDR2: SGHTA and FQGNSA. Variable domain in full (rest from reference TRBV7-2 and TRBJ2-3): GAGVSQSPSNKVTEKGKDVELRCDPISGHTALYWYRQSLGQGLEFLIYFQGNSAPDKSGLPSDRFSAERTGGSVSTLTIQRTQQEDSAVYLCASSRASGSIADTQYFGPGTRLTVL.

This clonotype was observed a handful of times. This rearrangement joins TRBV29-1 to TRBJ1-2; D unresolved. The V gene lost 0 bases and the J gene lost 0 bases, with 17 bases spanning the gap. The CDR3 contains 17 residues. Per the germline V gene, CDR1 is SQVTM and CDR2 is ANQGSEA. The CDR3 DNA reads TGCAGCGTTGAAGATTTGTCCAGTAAGCATGCTAACTATGGCTACACCTTC. It encodes CSVEDLSSKHANYGYTF.

There are a few counts of this clonotype. The rearrangement uses TRBV27 and TRBJ2-3, with TRBD2 matching 10 bases. CDR3 length equals 15 residues. V dropped 5 bases and J dropped 2; count of bases not matched to a gene: 4. Germline V gene lookup returns CDR1 MNHEY and CDR2 SMNVEV (reference sequence). CDR3 in amino acids: CASSTTSGNTDTQYF. The CDR3 DNA reads as TGTGCCAGCAGTACCACTAGCGGGAACACAGATACGCAGTATTTT.

This clonotype was observed a handful of times. This chain uses TRBV10-3 with TRBJ2-5; D ambiguous. From germline, CDR1 is ENHRY and CDR2 SYGVKD. Trimming left V 4 bases short and J 5 bases short, with 8 bases between. This CDR3 contains 12 residues. In nucleotides, the CDR3 is TGTGCCATCAGTGTAGTAGGGGAGACCCAGTACTTC. Its translation: CAISVVGETQYF.

This CDR3 is CASRETGSGNTIYF. CDR3 in DNA: TGTGCCAGCAGGGAGACTGGTTCTGGAAACACCATATATTTT. This rearrangement joins TRBV25-1 to TRBJ1-3, with unresolved D. Trimming removed 6 bases at V and 1 base at J, with 10 bases between. The germline gives CDR1 MGHDK, CDR2 SYGVNS. There are 14 residues in the CDR3.

The gene calls are TRBV5-1 and TRBJ1-2, with 9 bases identical to TRBD1. Germline values: CDR1 SGHRS, CDR2 YFSETQ. The trim removed 4 bases at V and 1 base at J, leaving 2 bases unmatched. The CDR3 covers 14 residues. In DNA, the CDR3 is TGCGCCAGCAGCCGGACAGGGGATAACTATGGCTACACCTTC. Its protein product is CASSRTGDNYGYTF. Combining the CDR3 with reference TRBV5-1 and TRBJ1-2 gives the whole variable domain KAGVTQTPRYLIKTRGQQVTLSCSPISGHRSVSWYQQTPGQGLQFLFEYFSETQRNKGNFPGRFSGRQFSNSRSEMNVSTLELGDSALYLCASSRTGDNYGYTFGSGTRLTVV.

This clonotype was seen only a few times. The chain couples TRBV6-1 to TRBJ2-5, with D perhaps TRBD2 (6 bases). V was shortened by 3 bases and J by 0 bases, with 11 bases between the two germline ends. CDR3 length equals 15 residues. CDR1 and CDR2 from the germline V gene are MNHNS and SASEGT. The CDR3 protein is CASSDGTRYQETQYF. DNA for the CDR3: TGTGCCAGCAGTGACGGGACTCGGTACCAAGAGACCCAGTACTTC.

Only a few counts were recorded for this clonotype. The rearrangement joins TRBV7-9 to TRBJ1-1; D not certain. Looked up from germline, CDR1 is SEHNR and CDR2 is FQNEAQ (reference sequence). Trimming cost V 6 bases and J 10 bases, with 15 bases left between them. This CDR3 is built from 12 residues. The CDR3 coding sequence is TGTGCCAGCAGAACCCACCCGAAAGTAGCTTTCTTT. Translation: CASRTHPKVAFF. The full variable domain, its missing parts supplied by reference TRBV7-9 and TRBJ1-1, is DTGVSQNPRHKITKRGQNVTFRCDPISEHNRLYWYRQTLGQGPEFLTYFQNEAQLEKSRLLSDRFSAERPKGSFSTLEIQRTEQGDSAMYLCASRTHPKVAFFGQGTRLTVV.

The chain employs TRBV20-1 and TRBJ2-7; 12 bases are a match to TRBD2. Germline V gene data show CDR1 as DFQATT and CDR2 as SNEGSKA (reference sequence). This CDR3 contains 17 residues. J lost 1 base, V lost 0 bases, and 7 bases had no gene match. CDR3 coding DNA: TGCAGTGCTAGAGATCGGCTAGCGGGAGGGTCTTCCTACGAGCAGTACTTC. Amino acids: CSARDRLAGGSSYEQYF.

This clonotype came up a few times. The chain employs TRBV15 and TRBJ1-4; D gene uncertain. Germline V CDR1 and CDR2: LNHNV, YYDKDF (reference sequence). V was pared by 4 bases and J by 6 bases, with 9 bases between. The CDR3 has 13 amino acids. The CDR3 region is CATSMGRDEKLFF. The CDR3 nucleotides are TGTGCCACCAGCATGGGGAGGGATGAAAAACTGTTTTTT.

This clonotype has only a few counts. This chain joins TRBV29-1 and TRBJ2-5; a weak D match, TRBD2 (6 bases). The V and J ends lost 3 bases and 5 bases respectively, with 16 bases between them. Germline loops: CDR1 SQVTM, CDR2 ANQGSEA. The CDR3 length is 14 residues. The CDR3 here is CSVDGGEFGETQYF. CDR3 in DNA: TGCAGCGTTGACGGGGGAGAGTTCGGTGAGACCCAGTACTTC. Variable domain in full (rest from reference TRBV29-1 and TRBJ2-5): SAVISQKPSRDICQRGTSLTIQCQVDSQVTMMFWYRQQPGQSLTLIATANQGSEATYESGFVIDKFPISRPNLTFSTLTVSNMSPEDSSIYLCSVDGGEFGETQYFGPGTRLLVL.